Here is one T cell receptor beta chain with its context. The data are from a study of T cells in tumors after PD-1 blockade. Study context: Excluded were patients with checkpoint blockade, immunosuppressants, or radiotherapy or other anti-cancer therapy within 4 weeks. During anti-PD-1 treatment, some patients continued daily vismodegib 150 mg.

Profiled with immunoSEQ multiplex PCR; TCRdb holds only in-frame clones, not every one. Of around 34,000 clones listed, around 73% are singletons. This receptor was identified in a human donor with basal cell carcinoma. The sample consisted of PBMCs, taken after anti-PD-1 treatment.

The CDR3 DNA reads as TGTGCCAGCCGAGACAGGGGAAATTCACCCCTCCACTTT. This translates into CASRDRGNSPLHF. This sequence joins TRBV6-5 and TRBJ1-6, with 8 nucleotides matching TRBD1. From germline, CDR1 is MNHEY and CDR2 SVGAGI. J lost 7 bases, V lost 8 bases, and 4 bases had no gene match. The CDR3 totals 13 residues.